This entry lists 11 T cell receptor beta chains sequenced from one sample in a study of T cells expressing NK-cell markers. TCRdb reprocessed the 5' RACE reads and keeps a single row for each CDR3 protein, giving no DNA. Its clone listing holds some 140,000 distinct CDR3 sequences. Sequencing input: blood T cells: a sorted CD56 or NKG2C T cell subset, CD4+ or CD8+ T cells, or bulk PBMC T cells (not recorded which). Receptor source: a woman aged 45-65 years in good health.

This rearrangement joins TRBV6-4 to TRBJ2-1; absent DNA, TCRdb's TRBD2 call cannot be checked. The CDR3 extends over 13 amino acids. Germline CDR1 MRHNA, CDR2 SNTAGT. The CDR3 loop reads CASRGLAGEGQFF.

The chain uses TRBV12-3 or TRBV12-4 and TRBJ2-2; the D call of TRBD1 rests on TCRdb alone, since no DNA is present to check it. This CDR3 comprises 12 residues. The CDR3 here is CASSTEDRELFF.

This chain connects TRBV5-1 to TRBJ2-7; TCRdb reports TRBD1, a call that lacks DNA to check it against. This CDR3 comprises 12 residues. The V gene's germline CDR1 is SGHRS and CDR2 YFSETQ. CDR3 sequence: CASSLGAEEQYF.

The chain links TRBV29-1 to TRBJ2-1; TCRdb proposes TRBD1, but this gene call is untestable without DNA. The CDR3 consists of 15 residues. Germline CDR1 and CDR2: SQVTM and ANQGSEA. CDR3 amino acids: CSVIPRDRHRNEQFF.

The CDR3 here is CASSLRENQPQHF. The chain is built from TRBV4-1 and TRBJ1-5. Germline V CDR1 and CDR2: MGHRA, YSYEKL. This CDR3 has 13 residues.

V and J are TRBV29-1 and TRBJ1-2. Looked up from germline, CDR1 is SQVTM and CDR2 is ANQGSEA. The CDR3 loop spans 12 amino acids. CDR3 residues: CSVVRDYYGYTF.

The CDR3 here is CASLTLGDSPLHF. This chain links TRBV2 with TRBJ1-6. Looked up from germline, CDR1 is SNHLY and CDR2 is FYNNEI. This CDR3 region has 13 residues.

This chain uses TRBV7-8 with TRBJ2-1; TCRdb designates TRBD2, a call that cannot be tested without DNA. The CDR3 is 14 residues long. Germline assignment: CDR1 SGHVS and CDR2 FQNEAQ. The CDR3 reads CASSLVRGGNEQFF. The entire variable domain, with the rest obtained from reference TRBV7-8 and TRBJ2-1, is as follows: GAGVSQSPRYKVAKRGQDVALRCDPISGHVSLFWYQQALGQGPEFLTYFQNEAQLDKSGLPSDRFFAERPEGSVSTLKIQRTQQEDSAVYLCASSLVRGGNEQFFGPGTRLTVL.

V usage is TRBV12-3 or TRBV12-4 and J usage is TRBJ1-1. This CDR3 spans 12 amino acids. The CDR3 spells CASSRRSTEAFF.

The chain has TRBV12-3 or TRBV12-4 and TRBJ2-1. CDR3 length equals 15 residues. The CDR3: CASSQRGPTYNEQFF.

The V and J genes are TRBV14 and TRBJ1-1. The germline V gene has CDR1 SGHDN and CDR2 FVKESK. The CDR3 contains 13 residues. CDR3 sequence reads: CASISISEAEAFF.